One sample yielded the 10 T cell receptor beta chains listed below, sequenced in a study of T cell repertoires in cytomegalovirus infection. Each CDR3 protein is one row after TCRdb ran MiXCR on the reads. The table records around 450,000 distinct CDR3 sequences, around 32% of them present only once. Sequenced: PBMCs. These receptors were collected from a human donor in good health (CMV status not recorded). Some clones in this sample may be carry-over from other donors' samples.

The sample holds many counts of this clonotype. V gene TRBV7-6 combines with J gene TRBJ2-2; D not resolved. Germline CDR1 SGHVS, CDR2 FNYEAQ. The CDR3 is made up of 13 amino acids. The germline V and J ends were trimmed by 5 bases and 3 bases, with 7 bases remaining between them. The CDR3 is CASSLSYTGELFF. CDR3 DNA: TGTGCCAGCAGCCTATCATACACCGGGGAGCTGTTTTTT.

Worth noting for this clonotype: A much larger clone lies one base from this, so it may be a read error. The J gene is TRBJ2-2, the V gene TRBV7-2, with D perhaps matching TRBD1 or TRBD2 (5 bases each). The CDR3 is made up of 15 amino acids. CDR1 is SGHTA and CDR2 is FQGNSA in the germline V gene. CDR3 sequence reads: CASSLGGVTTRELFF. The CDR3 DNA is TGTGCCAGCAGCTTAGGAGGGGTCACCACCCGGGAGCTGTTTTTT.

The chain recombines TRBV9 with TRBJ2-7; no definite D call. Germline V lookup: CDR1 SGDLS, CDR2 YYNGEE. V was pared by 3 bases and J by 6 bases, with 16 bases between. This CDR3 comprises 14 residues. The CDR3 DNA follows: TGTGCCAGCAGCGCTGGCCGGGCCTCGAGCGAGCAGTACTTC. Amino acids: CASSAGRASSEQYF.

To note about this clonotype: An end of the junction differs from the germline gene, which may be a read error. The V gene is TRBV4-3, the J gene TRBJ1-1; the D gene is possibly TRBD1 (5 bases). Germline-derived CDR1 and CDR2 are LGHNA and YSLEER. CDR3 length: 15 amino acids. DNA of the CDR3: TGCGCCAGCAGCCAAGTGTTCGGGGGAAACACTGATGCTTTCTTT. This encodes CASSQVFGGNTDAFF.

For this clonotype: This CDR3 fails to terminate in the conserved phenylalanine or tryptophan, so it likely reflects a read error. The CDR3 spells CASSSSGGKSYEQYL. CDR3 in DNA: TGTGCCAGCAGCTCTAGCGGGGGAAAGTCCTACGAGCAGTACCTC. The chain joins TRBV7-2 to TRBJ2-7, with 10 bases that match TRBD2. Germline CDR1 SGHTA, CDR2 FQGNSA. The CDR3 sequence is 15 residues long. V dropped 4 bases and J dropped 1; count of bases not matched to a gene: 4.

This clonotype has only a few counts. This chain links TRBV7-9 with TRBJ2-7; perhaps TRBD1 as D (5 bases). Germline loops: CDR1 SEHNR, CDR2 FQNEAQ (reference sequence). Trimming shortened V by 10 bases and J by 4 bases, and 11 bases separated the two germline ends. The length of the CDR3 is 11 residues. The DNA of the CDR3 is TGTGCCACCCAGGGCTCTTACGAGCAGTACTTC. It specifies CATQGSYEQYF.

This clonotype occurred many times. The CDR3 bases are TGTGCCAGCAGCTTAGGAGGGGAAGGCTACGAGCAGTACTTC. As protein: CASSLGGEGYEQYF. This chain links TRBV7-6 with TRBJ2-7, with D perhaps given as TRBD1 or TRBD2 (5 bases each). The germline CDR1 and CDR2 sequences are SGHVS and FNYEAQ. Trimming removed 1 base at V and 3 bases at J, with 10 bases between. This CDR3 spans 14 amino acids.

The J gene is TRBJ1-1, the V gene TRBV29-1, with a possible D match to TRBD1 (5 bases). The CDR3 spans 14 residues. Trimming shortened V by 1 base and J by 5 bases, and 14 bases separated the two germline ends. In germline, CDR1 is SQVTM, CDR2 ANQGSEA. For the CDR3, the DNA is TGCAGCGTTGAAGGGGGCCATGCGGTAACTGAAGCTTTCTTT. It encodes CSVEGGHAVTEAFF.

About this clonotype: Relative to the germline gene, one junction end is altered; a read error may explain this. The chain combines TRBV4-3 with TRBJ2-2, with D hard to call. The CDR3 has 13 residues. Germline CDR1 and CDR2: LGHNA and YSLEER. The CDR3 is CSSSQDLLGELFF. CDR3 coding DNA: TGCTCCAGCAGCCAAGATCTGCTCGGGGAGCTGTTTTTT.

The V and J genes are TRBV12-3 or TRBV12-4 and TRBJ1-2, with D uncertain. The CDR3 is 19 amino acids. V was shortened by 4 bases and J by 1 base, with 25 bases between the two germline ends. The CDR3 DNA reads as TGTGCCAGCAGTTCTACGGGCCCCATGTACGGGTTCAATAACTATGGCTACACCTTC. Its translation: CASSSTGPMYGFNNYGYTF.